The next 5 T cell receptor beta chains were all read from a single sample in a study of shared clonotypes between healthy human individuals. Naive CD8 cells were CD45RO-negative, positively selected for CCR7, excluding terminally differentiated effector memory CD45RA+ cells. Profiled with immunoSEQ multiplex PCR; TCRdb holds only in-frame clones, not every one. Of around 1.9 million clones in the sample, 85% to 95% were seen once. What was sequenced was naive CD8+ T cells from PBMCs. These receptors all come from a man between 18 and 29 years old in good health. Some clones in this sample may be carry-over from other donors' samples.

This chain joins TRBV9 and TRBJ2-5; 9 nucleotides align to TRBD2. Germline lookup yields CDR1 SGDLS and CDR2 YYNGEE. This CDR3 has 20 amino acids. J gave up 4 bases and V 0 bases, and 19 bases lay outside the gene matches. As DNA, the CDR3 is TGTGCCAGCAGCGTAGCGATGGCGGGAGGGAGCCCCACGGGGGGAGAGACCCAGTACTTC. It translates to CASSVAMAGGSPTGGETQYF.

Note on this clone: Other DNA sequences in this specimen translate into the identical CDR3. The chain is built from TRBV27 and TRBJ2-3, with a tentative D call TRBD2 (6 bases). The CDR3 has 14 amino acids. Trimming pared 3 bases from V and 0 bases from J, leaving 7 bases between. Germline V CDR1 and CDR2: MNHEY, SMNVEV (reference sequence). The CDR3 region has the DNA TGTGCCAGCAGTTTGGGAGGAAGCACAGATACGCAGTATTTT. Amino acids: CASSLGGSTDTQYF.

V is TRBV4-2 and J is TRBJ1-5; maybe TRBD1 (6 bases). In germline, CDR1 is LGHNA, CDR2 YNFKEQ. The CDR3 contains 18 residues. Trimming shortened V by 0 bases and J by 2 bases, and 17 bases separated the two germline ends. CDR3 in amino acids: CASSQEGGVGYGNQPQHF. Written as DNA, the CDR3 is TGTGCCAGCAGCCAAGAGGGGGGCGTAGGTTATGGCAATCAGCCCCAGCATTTT.

The V and J genes are TRBV29-1 and TRBJ1-2; 8 bases match TRBD1. Germline trimming cut 7 bases from V and 3 bases from J; bases unmatched to any gene: 10. Germline CDR1 and CDR2: SQVTM and ANQGSEA. The CDR3 is made up of 14 amino acids. The CDR3 region has the DNA TGCAGCGCCCAACCAGTGGACAGGGACTATGGCTACACCTTC. Its translation: CSAQPVDRDYGYTF.

The CDR3: CASSPQAETQYF. The CDR3 nucleotides read TGTGCCAGCTCACCACAGGCGGAGACCCAGTACTTC. This chain joins TRBV18 and TRBJ2-5; D is unclear. Germline V gives CDR1 KGHSH, CDR2 LQKENI. Trimming shortened V by 1 base and J by 5 bases, and 5 bases separated the two germline ends. There are 12 residues in the CDR3.